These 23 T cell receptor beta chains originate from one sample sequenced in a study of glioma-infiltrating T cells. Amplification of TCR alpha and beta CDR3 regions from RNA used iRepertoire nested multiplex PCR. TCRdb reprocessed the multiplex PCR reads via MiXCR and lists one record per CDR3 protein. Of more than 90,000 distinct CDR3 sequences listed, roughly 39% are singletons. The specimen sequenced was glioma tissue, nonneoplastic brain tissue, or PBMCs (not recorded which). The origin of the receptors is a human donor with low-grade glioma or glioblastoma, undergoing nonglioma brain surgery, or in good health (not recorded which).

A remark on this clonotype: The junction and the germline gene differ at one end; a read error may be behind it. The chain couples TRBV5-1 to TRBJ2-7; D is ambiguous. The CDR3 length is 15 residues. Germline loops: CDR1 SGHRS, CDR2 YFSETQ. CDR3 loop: CAISLFSLDSYEQYF. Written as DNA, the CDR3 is TGTGCCATCAGCTTGTTTTCACTCGACTCCTACGAGCAGTACTTC.

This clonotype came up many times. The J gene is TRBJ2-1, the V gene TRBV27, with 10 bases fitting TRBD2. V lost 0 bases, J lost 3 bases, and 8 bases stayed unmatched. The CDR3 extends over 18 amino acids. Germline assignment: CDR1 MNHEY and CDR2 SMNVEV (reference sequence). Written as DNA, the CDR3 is TGTGCCAGCAGTTTATCGAGCCTGGGACTAGCGTTCTACAATGAGCAGTTCTTC. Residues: CASSLSSLGLAFYNEQFF.

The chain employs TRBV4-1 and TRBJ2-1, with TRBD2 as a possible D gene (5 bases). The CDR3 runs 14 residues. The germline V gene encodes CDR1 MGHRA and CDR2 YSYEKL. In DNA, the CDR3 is TGCTCCAAAGGCCAAGAGGGCAGATGCAATGAGCAGTTCTTC. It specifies CSKGQEGRCNEQFF.

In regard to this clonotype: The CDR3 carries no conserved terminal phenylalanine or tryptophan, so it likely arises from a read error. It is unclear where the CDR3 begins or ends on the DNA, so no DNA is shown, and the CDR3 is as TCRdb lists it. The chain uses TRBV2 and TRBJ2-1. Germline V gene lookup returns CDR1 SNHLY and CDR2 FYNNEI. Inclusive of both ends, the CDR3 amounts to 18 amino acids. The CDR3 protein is CASSAIVTSPSSSYEEYL.

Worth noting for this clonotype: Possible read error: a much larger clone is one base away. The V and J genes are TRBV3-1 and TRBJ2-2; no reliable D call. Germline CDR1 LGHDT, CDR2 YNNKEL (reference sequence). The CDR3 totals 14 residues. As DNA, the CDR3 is TGTACCAGCAGCCAAGAATGGAACACCGGGGAGCTGTTTTTT. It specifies CTSSQEWNTGELFF.

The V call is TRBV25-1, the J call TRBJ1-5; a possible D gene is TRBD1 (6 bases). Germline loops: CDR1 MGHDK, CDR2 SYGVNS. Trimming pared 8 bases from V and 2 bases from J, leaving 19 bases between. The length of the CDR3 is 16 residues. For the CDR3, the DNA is TGTGCCAGCGCGGGGTTAACAGGGACCGGCAATCAGCCCCAGCATTTT. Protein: CASAGLTGTGNQPQHF.

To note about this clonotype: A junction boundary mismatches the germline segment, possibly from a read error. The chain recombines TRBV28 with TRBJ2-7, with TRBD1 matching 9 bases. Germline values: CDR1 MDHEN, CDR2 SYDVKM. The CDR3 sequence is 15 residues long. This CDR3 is CDSSPAGTGNYEQYF. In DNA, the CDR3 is TGTGACAGCAGCCCAGCGGGGACAGGGAACTACGAGCAGTACTTC.

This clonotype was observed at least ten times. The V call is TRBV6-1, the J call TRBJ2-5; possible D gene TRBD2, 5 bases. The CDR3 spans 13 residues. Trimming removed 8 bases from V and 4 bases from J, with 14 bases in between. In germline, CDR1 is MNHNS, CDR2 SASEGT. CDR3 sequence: CASERTLRETQYF. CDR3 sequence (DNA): TGTGCCAGCGAGCGGACCCTTCGAGAGACCCAGTACTTC.

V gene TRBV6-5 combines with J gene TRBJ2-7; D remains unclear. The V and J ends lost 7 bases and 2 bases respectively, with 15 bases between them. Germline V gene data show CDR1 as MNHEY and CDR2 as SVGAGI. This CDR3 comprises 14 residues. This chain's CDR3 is CASTDSLKAYEQYF. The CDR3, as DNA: TGTGCCAGCACCGATAGCCTTAAGGCCTACGAGCAGTACTTC.

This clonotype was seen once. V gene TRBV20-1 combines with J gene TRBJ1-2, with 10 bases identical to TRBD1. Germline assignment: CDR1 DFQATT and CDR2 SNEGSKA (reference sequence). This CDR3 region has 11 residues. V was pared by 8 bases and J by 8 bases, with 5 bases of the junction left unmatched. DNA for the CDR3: TGCAGTTGGGACAGGGGCCGCGGCTACACCTTC. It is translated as CSWDRGRGYTF.

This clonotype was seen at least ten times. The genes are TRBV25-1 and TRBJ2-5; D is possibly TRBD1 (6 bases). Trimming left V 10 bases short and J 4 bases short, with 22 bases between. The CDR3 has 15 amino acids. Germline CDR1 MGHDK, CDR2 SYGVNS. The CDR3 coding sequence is TGTGCCATCCCGGGGTCAGGGGTCACGCGAGAGACCCAGTACTTC. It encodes CAIPGSGVTRETQYF.

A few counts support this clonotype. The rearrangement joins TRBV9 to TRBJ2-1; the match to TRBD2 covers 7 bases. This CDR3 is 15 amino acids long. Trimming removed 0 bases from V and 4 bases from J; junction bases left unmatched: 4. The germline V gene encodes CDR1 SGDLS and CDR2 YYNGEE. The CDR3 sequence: CASSVAAGNYNEQFF. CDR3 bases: TGTGCCAGCAGCGTAGCAGCGGGGAATTACAATGAGCAGTTCTTC.

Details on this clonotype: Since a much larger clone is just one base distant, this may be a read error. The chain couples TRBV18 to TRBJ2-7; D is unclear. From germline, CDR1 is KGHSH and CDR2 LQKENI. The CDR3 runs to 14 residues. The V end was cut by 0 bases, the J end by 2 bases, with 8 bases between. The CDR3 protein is CASSPPWLPYEQYF. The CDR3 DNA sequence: TGTGCCAGCTCACCACCGTGGTTACCCTACGAGCAGTACTTC.

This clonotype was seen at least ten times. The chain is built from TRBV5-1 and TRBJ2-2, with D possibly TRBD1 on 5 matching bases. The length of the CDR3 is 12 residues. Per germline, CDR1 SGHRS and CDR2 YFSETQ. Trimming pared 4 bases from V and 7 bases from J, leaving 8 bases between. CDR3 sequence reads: CASSEDNGELFF. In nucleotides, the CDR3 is TGCGCCAGCAGCGAGGACAACGGGGAGCTGTTTTTT.

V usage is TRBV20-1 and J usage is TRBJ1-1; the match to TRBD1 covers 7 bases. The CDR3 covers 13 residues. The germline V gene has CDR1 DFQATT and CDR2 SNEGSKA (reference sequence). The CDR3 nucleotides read TGCGGTTCTATAGAGACAGGGAGTTCTGAAGCTTTCTTT. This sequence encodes CGSIETGSSEAFF.

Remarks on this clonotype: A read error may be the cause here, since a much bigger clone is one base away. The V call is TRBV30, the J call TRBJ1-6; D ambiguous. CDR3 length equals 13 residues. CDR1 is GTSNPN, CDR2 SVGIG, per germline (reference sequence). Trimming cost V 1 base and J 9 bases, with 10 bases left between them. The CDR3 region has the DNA TGTGCCTGGAGTGAAGGGTCTAGTTCACCCCTCCACTTT. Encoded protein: CAWSEGSSSPLHF.

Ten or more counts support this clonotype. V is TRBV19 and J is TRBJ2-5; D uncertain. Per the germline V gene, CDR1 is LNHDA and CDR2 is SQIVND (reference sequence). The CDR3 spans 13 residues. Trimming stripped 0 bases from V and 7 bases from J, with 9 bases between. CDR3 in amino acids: CASSIEVAGTQYF. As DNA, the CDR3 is TGTGCCAGTAGTATAGAAGTTGCAGGGACCCAGTACTTC.

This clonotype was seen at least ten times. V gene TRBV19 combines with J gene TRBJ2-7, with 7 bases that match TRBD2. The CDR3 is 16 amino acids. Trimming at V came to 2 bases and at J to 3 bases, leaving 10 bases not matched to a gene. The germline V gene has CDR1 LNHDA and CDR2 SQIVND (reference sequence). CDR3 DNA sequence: TGTGCCAGTAGTATATCGTCGGCTAGCGGATTCTACGAGCAGTACTTC. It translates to CASSISSASGFYEQYF.

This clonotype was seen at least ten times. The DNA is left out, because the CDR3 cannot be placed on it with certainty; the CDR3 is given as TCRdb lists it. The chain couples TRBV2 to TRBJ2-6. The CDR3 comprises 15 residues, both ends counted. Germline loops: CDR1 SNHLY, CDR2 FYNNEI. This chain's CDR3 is CASSSSGLGANVLTF.

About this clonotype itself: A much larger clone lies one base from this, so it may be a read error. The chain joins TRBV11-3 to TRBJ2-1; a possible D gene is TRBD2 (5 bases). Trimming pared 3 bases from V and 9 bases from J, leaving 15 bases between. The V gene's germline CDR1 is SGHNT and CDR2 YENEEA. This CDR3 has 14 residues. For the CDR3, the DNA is TGTGCCAGCAGCTTGGAGGTGACCCGCGGTGAGCAGTTCTTC. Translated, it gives CASSLEVTRGEQFF.

CDR3 loop: CSASSRGGYTDTQYF. The CDR3 nucleotides read TGCAGTGCTAGCTCTAGAGGGGGGTACACAGATACGCAGTATTTT. V gene TRBV20-1 combines with J gene TRBJ2-3; D is tentatively TRBD1 or TRBD2 (6 bases each). The CDR3 is made up of 15 amino acids. The germline V gene encodes CDR1 DFQATT and CDR2 SNEGSKA (reference sequence). V lost 3 bases and J lost 2, with 15 bases in between.

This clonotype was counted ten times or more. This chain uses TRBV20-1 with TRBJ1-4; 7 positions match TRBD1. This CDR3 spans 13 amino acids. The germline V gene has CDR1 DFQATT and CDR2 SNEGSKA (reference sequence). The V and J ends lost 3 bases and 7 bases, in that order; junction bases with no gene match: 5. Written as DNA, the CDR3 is TGCAGTGCTAGTCCGTCAGGGGGTGAAAAACTGTTTTTT. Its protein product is CSASPSGGEKLFF.

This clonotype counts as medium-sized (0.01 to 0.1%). This CDR3 is CASSLEGQKTNQPQHF. DNA for the CDR3: TGTGCCAGCAGTTTGGAGGGACAAAAAACCAATCAGCCCCAGCATTTT. The rearrangement joins TRBV28 to TRBJ1-5; D perhaps matches TRBD1 (6 bases). Germline V gene data show CDR1 as MDHEN and CDR2 as SYDVKM. The CDR3 covers 16 residues. Trimming removed 3 bases at V and 3 bases at J, with 15 bases between.